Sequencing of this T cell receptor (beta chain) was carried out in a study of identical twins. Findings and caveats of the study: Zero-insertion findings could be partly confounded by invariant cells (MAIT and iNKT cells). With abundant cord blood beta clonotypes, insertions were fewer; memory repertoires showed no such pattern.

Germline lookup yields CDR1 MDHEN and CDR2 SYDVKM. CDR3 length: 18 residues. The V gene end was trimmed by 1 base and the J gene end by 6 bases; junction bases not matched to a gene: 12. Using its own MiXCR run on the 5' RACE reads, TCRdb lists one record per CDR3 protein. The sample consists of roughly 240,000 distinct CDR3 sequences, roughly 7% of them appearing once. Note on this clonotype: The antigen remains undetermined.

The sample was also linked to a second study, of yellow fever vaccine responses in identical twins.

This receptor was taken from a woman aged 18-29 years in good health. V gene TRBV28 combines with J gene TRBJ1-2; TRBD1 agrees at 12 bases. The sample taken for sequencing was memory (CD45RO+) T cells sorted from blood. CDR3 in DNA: TGTGCCAGCAGTTTATTCCCCTTTCGGGACAGGGGGCTCGATGGCTACACCTTC. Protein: CASSLFPFRDRGLDGYTF.